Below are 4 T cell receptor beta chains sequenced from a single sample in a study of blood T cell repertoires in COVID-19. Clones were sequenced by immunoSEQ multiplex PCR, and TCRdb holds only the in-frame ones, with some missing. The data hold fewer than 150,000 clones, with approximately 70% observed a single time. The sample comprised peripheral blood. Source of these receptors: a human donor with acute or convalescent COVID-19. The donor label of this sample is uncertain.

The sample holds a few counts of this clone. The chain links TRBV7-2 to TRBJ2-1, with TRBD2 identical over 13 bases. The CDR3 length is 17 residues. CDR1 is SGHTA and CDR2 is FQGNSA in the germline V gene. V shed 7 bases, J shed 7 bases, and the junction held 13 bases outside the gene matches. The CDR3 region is CASTISGGLAGSNEQFF. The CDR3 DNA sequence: TGTGCCAGCACCATTAGTGGGGGACTAGCGGGGTCGAATGAGCAGTTCTTC.

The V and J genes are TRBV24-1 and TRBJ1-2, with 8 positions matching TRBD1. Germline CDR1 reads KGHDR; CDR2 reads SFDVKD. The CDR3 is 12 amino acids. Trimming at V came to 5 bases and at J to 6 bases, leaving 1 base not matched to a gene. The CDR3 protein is CATSARGHGYTF. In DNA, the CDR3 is TGTGCCACCAGTGCCAGGGGGCATGGCTACACCTTC.

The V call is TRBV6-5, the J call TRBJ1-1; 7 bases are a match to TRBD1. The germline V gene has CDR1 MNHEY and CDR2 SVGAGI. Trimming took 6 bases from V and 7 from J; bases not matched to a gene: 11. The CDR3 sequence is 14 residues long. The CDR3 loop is CASSLLVGQFEAFF. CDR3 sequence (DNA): TGTGCCAGCAGCCTACTCGTGGGACAGTTTGAAGCTTTCTTT.

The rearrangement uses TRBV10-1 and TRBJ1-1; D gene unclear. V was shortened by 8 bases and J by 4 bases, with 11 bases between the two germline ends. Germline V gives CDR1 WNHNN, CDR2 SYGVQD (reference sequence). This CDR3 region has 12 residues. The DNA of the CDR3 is TGCGCCAGCCCCGAGGGAGGCACTGAAGCTTTCTTT. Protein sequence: CASPEGGTEAFF.